The clone carrying this TCR beta chain appeared a few times. This specimen belongs to a study of memory CD4+ T cells and cytomegalovirus serostatus. This CDR3 spans 15 amino acids. The germline V gene has CDR1 SGHDN and CDR2 FVKESK. Trimming cost V 4 bases and J 0 bases, with 11 bases left between them. Sequenced by immunoSEQ multiplex PCR; TCRdb stores in-frame clones only, minus some. The table shows 55,000 to 60,000 clones, with around 80% occurring only once. The sort gate was single viable CD3+CD4+CD8-CD45RO+ cells for memory CD4+ T cells. Specimen: memory CD4+ T cells from blood. The clonotype originates from an adult in good health and CMV-seronegative. The rearrangement links TRBV14 to TRBJ2-3; TRBD2 is a possible D gene (6 bases). Written as DNA, the CDR3 is TGTGCCAGCAGCCGTCAACTAGCTAGCACAGATACGCAGTATTTT. Translated: CASSRQLASTDTQYF.